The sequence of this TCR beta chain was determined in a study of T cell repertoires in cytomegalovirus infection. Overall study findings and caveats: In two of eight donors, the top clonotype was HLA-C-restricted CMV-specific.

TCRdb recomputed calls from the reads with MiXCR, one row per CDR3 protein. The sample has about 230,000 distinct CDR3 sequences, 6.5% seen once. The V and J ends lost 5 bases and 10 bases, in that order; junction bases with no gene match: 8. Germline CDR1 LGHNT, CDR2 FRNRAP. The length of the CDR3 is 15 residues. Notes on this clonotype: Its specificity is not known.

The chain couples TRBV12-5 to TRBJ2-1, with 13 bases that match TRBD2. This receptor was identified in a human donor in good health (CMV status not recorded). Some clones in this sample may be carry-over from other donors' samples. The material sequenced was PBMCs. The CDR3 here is CASGPTSGGPREQFF. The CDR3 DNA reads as TGTGCTAGTGGTCCGACTAGCGGGGGGCCGCGCGAGCAGTTCTTC.